This T cell receptor beta chain was captured in a study of T cells expressing NK-cell markers. Overall study: Sorted CD3+CD56-NKG2C+, CD3+CD56+NKG2C+ and CD3+CD56+NKG2C- T cells supplied the TCR beta repertoires. Among eight sequenced donors, seven carried HCMV seropositivity while one was seronegative. Study-wide points: Six or seven donors had dominant NKG2C+ clonotypes that comprised about 1.0-7.5% of their CD8+ T cells.

TCR beta libraries carry UMIs added by 5'RACE template switching. TCRdb reprocessed the 5' RACE reads, keeping one entry per CDR3 protein, no DNA. This sample's table has roughly 390,000 distinct CDR3 sequences. As for this clonotype: What it binds is not known.

The sample consisted of blood T cells: a sorted CD56 or NKG2C T cell subset, CD4+ or CD8+ T cells, or bulk PBMC T cells (not recorded which). This receptor was taken from a man between 18 and 69 years old in good health.

The CDR3: CATSDLPSGGADTQYF. J is TRBJ2-3 and V is TRBV24-1; TCRdb picks TRBD2, but there is no DNA to check that call. This CDR3 spans 16 amino acids. The germline gives CDR1 KGHDR, CDR2 SFDVKD.